The rows below give T cell receptor beta chains drawn from one sample of a study of T-cell reconstitution after alpha-beta-depleted transplantation in children. In TCRdb, the PCR reads were re-called with MiXCR into one record per CDR3 protein. The sample holds about 980,000 distinct CDR3 sequences; less than 30% are singletons and the top ten take under 30%. The input for sequencing was PBMCs, mostly from graft donor cells, taken 360 days after TCRalphabeta/CD19-depleted stem cell transplant. The receptors come from a boy under two years old who had a stem cell transplant for SCID, so the T cells may come from the graft donor. Each CDR3 is given with its conserved first and last residue. The D gene is left open where the match is weak. Size is stated for part of the rows, as once, few or many counts, or as a class when the clone is expanded.

J: TRBJ2-3; length: 16; V: TRBV4-1; D: .; size: few; DNA: TGCGCCAGCAGCCAAGACTTCGGCCGTGATCTGAATACGCAGTATTTT; CDR3: CASSQDFGRDLNTQYF
J: TRBJ1-2; length: 13; V: TRBV10-1; D: .; size: .; DNA: TGCGCCAGCAGTCCGGGACACAACTATGGCTACACCTTC; CDR3: CASSPGHNYGYTF
J: TRBJ2-7; length: 16; V: TRBV4-1; D: .; size: many; DNA: TGCGCCAGCAGCCAAGAGGGGAGGACAGGATTCTACGAGCAGTACTTC; CDR3: CASSQEGRTGFYEQYF
J: TRBJ2-7; length: 14; V: TRBV12-3/TRBV12-4; D: .; size: many; DNA: TGCGCCAGCAGCTTATCAGGGTTATCCTACGAGCAGTACTTC; CDR3: CASSLSGLSYEQYF
J: TRBJ2-7; length: 15; V: TRBV7-9; D: .; size: .; DNA: TGTGCCAGCAGGCGGGGGGACAGGGAGTCGGACGAGCAGTACTTC; CDR3: CASRRGDRESDEQYF
J: TRBJ1-1; length: 14; V: TRBV7-9; D: .; size: .; DNA: TGTGCCAGCAGCTTATGGCTCCTGAACACTGAAGCTTTCTTT; CDR3: CASSLWLLNTEAFF
J: TRBJ2-3; length: 13; V: TRBV29-1; D: TRBD2; size: few; DNA: TGCAGCGTTGTTCAGGGAGGGGCAGATACGCAGTATTTT; CDR3: CSVVQGGADTQYF
J: TRBJ2-5; length: 16; V: TRBV28; D: TRBD1; size: few; DNA: TGTGCCAGCACCGTACGACAGGGTGGGCCCCAAGAGACCCAGTACTTC; CDR3: CASTVRQGGPQETQYF
J: TRBJ2-1; length: 16; V: TRBV7-8; D: .; size: .; DNA: TGTGCCAGCAGCCCTAAGTGGATCCTGTCCTACAATGAGCAGTTCTTC; CDR3: CASSPKWILSYNEQFF
J: TRBJ2-3; length: 17; V: TRBV27; D: TRBD1; size: .; DNA: TGTGCCAGCAGTTCCCTTGGACAGGGGAGGCGCACAGATACGCAGTATTTT; CDR3: CASSSLGQGRRTDTQYF
J: TRBJ1-5; length: 14; V: TRBV27; D: .; size: .; DNA: TGTGCCAGTAAAGACCTACCGGGGGATCAGCCCCAGCATTTT; CDR3: CASKDLPGDQPQHF
J: TRBJ2-2; length: 17; V: TRBV3-1; D: TRBD1; size: many; DNA: TGTGCCAGCAGCCAAGATAGGGGACAGGGGGCCGTCGGGGAGCTGTTTTTT; CDR3: CASSQDRGQGAVGELFF
J: TRBJ2-7; length: 14; V: TRBV20-1; D: .; size: few; DNA: TGCAGTGCTAGGCAGGGGGGGAAAACCTACGAGCAGTACTTC; CDR3: CSARQGGKTYEQYF
J: TRBJ2-2; length: 15; V: TRBV12-3/TRBV12-4; D: .; size: few; DNA: TGTGCCAGCAGTGCCGGGACGGCGAACACCGGGGAGCTGTTTTTT; CDR3: CASSAGTANTGELFF
J: TRBJ1-1; length: 13; V: TRBV7-9; D: .; size: .; DNA: TGTGCCAGCAGCTCGGGCGAGGGCGCTGAAGCTTTCTTT; CDR3: CASSSGEGAEAFF
J: TRBJ2-1; length: 15; V: TRBV5-1; D: TRBD2; size: many; DNA: TGCGCCAGCAGCTTATTAACGGGGGGTTACAATGAGCAGTTCTTC; CDR3: CASSLLTGGYNEQFF
J: TRBJ2-3; length: 17; V: TRBV10-3; D: TRBD1; size: few; DNA: TGTGCCATCAGTGGCCGACTTGGACAGGGGGCAACAGATACGCAGTATTTT; CDR3: CAISGRLGQGATDTQYF
J: TRBJ2-5; length: 13; V: TRBV12-3/TRBV12-4; D: TRBD1; size: few; DNA: TGTGCCAGCAGCCCGGGGTTTTCGGGGACAGGGGCGTTC; CDR3: CASSPGFSGTGAF
J: TRBJ2-3; length: 15; V: TRBV4-1; D: TRBD2; size: few; DNA: TGCGCCAGCAGCCACCAGCGGGGGGTCCTTGGGACGCAGTATTTT; CDR3: CASSHQRGVLGTQYF
J: TRBJ2-7; length: 14; V: TRBV12-3/TRBV12-4; D: TRBD1; size: .; DNA: TGTGCCAGCAGTCTCGACAGGGGGGAAGACGAGCAGTACTTC; CDR3: CASSLDRGEDEQYF
J: TRBJ1-1; length: 9; V: TRBV7-9; D: .; size: many; DNA: TGTGCCAGCAGCTTAGAAGCTTTCTTT; CDR3: CASSLEAFF
J: TRBJ2-3; length: 17; V: TRBV7-9; D: .; size: once; DNA: TGTGCCAGCACCCGGGCGGCCGGGGGGCCAAGCACAGATACGCAGTATTTT; CDR3: CASTRAAGGPSTDTQYF
J: TRBJ2-3; length: 18; V: TRBV24-1; D: .; size: .; DNA: TGTGCCACCAGTGACCACCCGACAGCCTACCCTAGCACAGATACGCAGTATTTT; CDR3: CATSDHPTAYPSTDTQYF
J: TRBJ2-5; length: 12; V: TRBV29-1; D: .; size: few; DNA: TGCAGCGTTGGCCCCTCTGCGGAGACCCAGTACTTC; CDR3: CSVGPSAETQYF
J: TRBJ2-1; length: 15; V: TRBV5-5; D: .; size: .; DNA: TGTGCCAGCAGCTTGAGGGTCCCTACCTACAATGAGCAGTTCTTC; CDR3: CASSLRVPTYNEQFF
J: TRBJ2-7; length: 17; V: TRBV29-1; D: TRBD1; size: .; DNA: TGCAGCGTTGAAGGGACAGGGTCCCTACCCTGGGGCTACGAGCAGTACTTC; CDR3: CSVEGTGSLPWGYEQYF
J: TRBJ1-5; length: 14; V: TRBV2; D: .; size: many; DNA: TGTGCCAGCAGTGGGACTTATAGCAATCAGCCCCAGCATTTT; CDR3: CASSGTYSNQPQHF
J: TRBJ2-2; length: 17; V: TRBV14; D: .; size: .; DNA: TGTGCCAGCAGCGTACCGGATACCGGAATTCCATCCGGGGAGCTGTTTTTT; CDR3: CASSVPDTGIPSGELFF
J: TRBJ2-3; length: 15; V: TRBV5-1; D: TRBD2; size: .; DNA: TGCGCCAGCAGCTCCCTAGCGGGCAACACAGATACGCAGTATTTT; CDR3: CASSSLAGNTDTQYF